This T cell receptor (beta chain) derives from a study of patients and donors after allogeneic stem cell transplantation. TCRdb itself ran the RT-PCR reads through MiXCR, one entry per CDR3 protein. The sample carries about 210,000 distinct CDR3 sequences, around two fifths recorded once. The CDR3 totals 12 residues. Trimming left V 4 bases short and J 1 base short, with 4 bases between. Germline V gene data show CDR1 as ENHRY and CDR2 as SYGVKD. This clonotype came up a few times. This chain connects TRBV10-3 to TRBJ2-5; no clear D gene. The sequenced sample was blood, either unsorted or a sorted T cell fraction (not recorded which). This TCR was recovered from a human donor who was either an allogeneic HSCT recipient or a stem cell or donor lymphocyte infusion donor (not recorded which). It is not recorded whose cells these are; they may come from a transplant donor. In DNA form, the CDR3 reads TGTGCCATCAGTGGCAGCCAAGAGACCCAGTACTTC. Translated, it gives CAISGSQETQYF.